This paragraph covers one TCR beta chain sequence. The germline V gene has CDR1 MRHNA and CDR2 SNTAGT. There are 17 residues in the CDR3. V lost 7 bases and J lost 3, with 19 bases in between. The data originate from a study of T cells in Graves' hyperthyroidism and ophthalmopathy. RNA transcripts served as the template for amplifying TCR beta CDR3 regions. The TCR CDR3 was amplified in a first-round RT-PCR using the HTBI primer set. MiXCR was run by TCRdb on the multiplex PCR reads, yielding one entry per CDR3 protein. The table shows nearly 750,000 distinct CDR3 sequences, with roughly 32% occurring only once.

The source of this sequence is a woman aged 40 to 50 with Graves' hyperthyroidism. The sample taken for sequencing was blood. The gene calls are TRBV6-4 and TRBJ1-6; a weak D match, TRBD1 (6 bases). Here the CDR3 reads CASKEQELDSYNSPLHF. CDR3 bases: TGTGCCAGCAAAGAGCAAGAATTGGACAGCTATAATTCACCCCTCCACTTT.